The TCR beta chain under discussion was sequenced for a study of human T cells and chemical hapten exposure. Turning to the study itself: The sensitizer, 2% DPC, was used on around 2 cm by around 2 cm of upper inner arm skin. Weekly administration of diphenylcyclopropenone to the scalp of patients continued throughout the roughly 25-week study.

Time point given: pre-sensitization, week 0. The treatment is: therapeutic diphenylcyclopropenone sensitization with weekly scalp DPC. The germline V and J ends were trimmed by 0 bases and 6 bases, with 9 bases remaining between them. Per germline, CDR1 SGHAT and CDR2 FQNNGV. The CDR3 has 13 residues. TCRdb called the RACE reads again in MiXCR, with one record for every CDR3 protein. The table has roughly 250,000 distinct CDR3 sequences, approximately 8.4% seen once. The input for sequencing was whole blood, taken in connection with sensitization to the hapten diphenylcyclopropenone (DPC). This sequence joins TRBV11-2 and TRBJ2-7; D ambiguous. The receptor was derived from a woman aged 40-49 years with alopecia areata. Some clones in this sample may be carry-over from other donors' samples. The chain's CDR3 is CASSLEFKAEQYF. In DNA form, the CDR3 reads TGTGCCAGCAGCTTAGAATTCAAGGCCGAGCAGTACTTC.